This record concerns one TCR beta chain sequence. The antigen this receptor binds is unknown. It has no much larger one-base neighbor in the sample; base qualities were not kept. V lost 9 bases and J lost 9 bases; the stretch between them is 27 bases long. The CDR3 covers 15 residues, taking in both the cysteine and the phenylalanine. Only the CDR3 region is kept as DNA, spanning 45 bases read in frame from base 1. The germline V gene encodes CDR1 MNHEY and CDR2 SVGAGI. The immunoSEQ assay, a bias-controlled multiplex PCR using V- and J-specific primers, was used to amplify TCR beta CDR3 regions from genomic DNA. In a second PCR step, a proprietary barcode and Illumina adapter sequences were attached to the CDR3 amplicons. CDR3 libraries were sequenced on an Illumina MiSeq instrument. The authors processed their data as follows. Export and quality control were done with immunoSEQ Analyzer 3.0, while downstream analyses used R Bioconductor and Immunarch. Only productive rearrangements in the normalized downsampled data set were used to calculate repertoire metrics. Clonotypes larger than 5 templates in the normalized cohort were defined as pathologically expanded. Repertoire diversity was measured with the Inverse Simpson Index. To capture all clonotypes, the CMV-specificity analyses were run on the non-normalized data set. TCRdb's version of the immuneACCESS table is confined to in-frame rearrangements and falls short of the full clone set. An unresolved V gene accounts for under half of the shortfall where checked; the remainder is of unknown origin. V, J and clone size are those of that table, while D and trimming were read from the DNA. Present in this sample are about 17,000 clones, 92% of which were seen just once. The top ten clonotypes cover roughly 5.4% of the sample.

The sample is drawn from a study of T cell clonotyping in hematopoietic cell transplantation (dated by TCRdb to the early 2020s). Regarding the complete study: A total of 120 to 150 blood samples were gathered in the study from a few dozen consecutive transplant recipients along with their related donors. Recruitment of patients ran from late 2015 to early 2017, and follow-up continued until late 2020 or until death.

Blood samples for TCR beta sequencing were given by related transplant donors. Nuclei Lysis Solution was used to extract genomic DNA from fresh or cryopreserved unfractionated peripheral blood mononuclear cells. General findings and caveats noted by the study authors: After transplant, TCR diversity in recipients dropped, and pathologically expanded clonotypes climbed progressively between day 30 and day 180. Only a small fraction of recipient repertoires overlapped donor repertoires, with over 95% appearing de novo at the given depth. Broader TCR repertoire diversity after transplant was predicted by Inverse Simpson Index values from donors and from recipients before transplant. Sample size was limited, and cells were not sorted, so CD4 and CD8 repertoire contributions could not be separated.

Sequencing input: peripheral blood mononuclear cells. The clonotype comes from a man aged 40-49 years in good health. Some clones in this sample may be carry-over from other donors' samples. The receptor chain draws on TRBV6-5 and TRBJ2-7; TRBD2 is possibly the D segment (5 matching bases). The DNA reads as follows: TGTGCCAGTAAGTTGGACGGGAACGATCTACGAGCGCAGTACTTC. This translates into CASKLDGNDLRAQYF.